The 4 T cell receptor beta chains below come from one sample, sequenced in a study of T cell responses to AZD1222 COVID-19 vaccine (dated by TCRdb to the early 2020s). The library was built by means of the immunoSEQ multiplex PCR assay. Held by TCRdb, this immuneACCESS table contains in-frame sequences only and omits some clones. Under half of the omission traces to an unresolved V gene where checked; the cause of the rest is unknown. Recorded for this sample are hundreds of thousands of clones; about 93% of them occurred a single time. Of the sample, around 1% falls within the top ten clones. The meaning of the sample's time point label: baseline before first vaccination. The intended sense of this specimen's treatment or condition label: meningococcal conjugate vaccine given as trial control. The input for sequencing was peripheral blood, taken on day 0 of MenACWY control vaccination. These TCRs come from an adult in good health.

This chain links TRBV12-3 or TRBV12-4 with TRBJ1-1, with D unresolved. This CDR3 has 13 residues. Deletions cut 5 bases from V and 3 bases from J, with 10 bases between. Here the CDR3 DNA reads TGTGCCAGCAGTCGAGGGTGGGACACTGAAGCTTTCTTT. Translation: CASSRGWDTEAFF.

The V gene is TRBV7-8, the J gene TRBJ1-3; D uncertain. Germline CDR1 SGHVS, CDR2 FQNEAQ. V was shortened by 2 bases and J by 4 bases, with 15 bases between the two germline ends. This CDR3 is built from 16 residues. DNA of the CDR3: TGTGCCAGCAGCTTACCTCCACTCCGATCAGGAAACACCATATATTTT. Translating gives CASSLPPLRSGNTIYF.

This chain links TRBV2 with TRBJ2-5; 9 bases are shared with TRBD2. This CDR3 region has 16 residues. V lost 3 bases to trimming and J lost 1 base; unmatched junction nucleotides: 6. The germline V gene encodes CDR1 SNHLY and CDR2 FYNNEI. Here the CDR3 DNA reads TGTGCCAGCAGTGACGTGCGCGGGGGGGGCCAAGAGACCCAGTACTTC. The encoded protein is CASSDVRGGGQETQYF.

This clone was counted a single time. In DNA, the CDR3 is TGTGCCAGCAGTTACTCGGAGGCCGTCGGAAACACCATATATTTT. Translating gives CASSYSEAVGNTIYF. The chain recombines TRBV6-5 with TRBJ1-3; D unresolved. Germline CDR1 and CDR2: MNHEY and SVGAGI. The CDR3 is 15 residues long. The V gene lost 0 bases and the J gene lost 4 bases, with 10 bases spanning the gap.